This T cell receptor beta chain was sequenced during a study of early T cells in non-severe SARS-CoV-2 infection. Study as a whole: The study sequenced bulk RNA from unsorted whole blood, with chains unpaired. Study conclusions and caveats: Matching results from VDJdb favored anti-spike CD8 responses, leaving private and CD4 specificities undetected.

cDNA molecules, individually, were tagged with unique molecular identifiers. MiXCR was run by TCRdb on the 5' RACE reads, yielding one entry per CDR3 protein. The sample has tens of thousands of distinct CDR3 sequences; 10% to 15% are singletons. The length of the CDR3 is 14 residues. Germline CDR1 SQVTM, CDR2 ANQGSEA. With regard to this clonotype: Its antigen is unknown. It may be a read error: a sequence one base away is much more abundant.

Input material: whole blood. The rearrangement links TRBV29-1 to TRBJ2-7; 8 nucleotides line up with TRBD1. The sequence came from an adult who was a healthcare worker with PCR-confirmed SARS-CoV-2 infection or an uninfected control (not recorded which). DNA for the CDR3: TGCAGCGTCATTTCCCGGGACAGGAGATACGAGCTGTACTTC. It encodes CSVISRDRRYELYF.